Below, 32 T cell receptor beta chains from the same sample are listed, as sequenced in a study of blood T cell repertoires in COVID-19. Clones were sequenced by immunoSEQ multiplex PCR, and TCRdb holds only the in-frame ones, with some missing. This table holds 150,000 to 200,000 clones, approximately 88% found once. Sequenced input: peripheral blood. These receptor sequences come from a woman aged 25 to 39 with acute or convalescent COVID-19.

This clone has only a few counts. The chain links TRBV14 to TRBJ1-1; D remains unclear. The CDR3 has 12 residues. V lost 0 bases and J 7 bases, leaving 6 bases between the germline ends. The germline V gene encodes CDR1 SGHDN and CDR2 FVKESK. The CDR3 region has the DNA TGTGCCAGCAGCCAAGATTCGGGTGAAGCTTTCTTT. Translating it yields CASSQDSGEAFF.

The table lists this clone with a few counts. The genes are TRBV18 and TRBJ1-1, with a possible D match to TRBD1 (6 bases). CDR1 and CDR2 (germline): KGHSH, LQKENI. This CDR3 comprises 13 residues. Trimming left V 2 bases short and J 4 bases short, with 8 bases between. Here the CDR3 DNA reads TGTGCCAGCTCACCAACAGGGCCCACTGAAGCTTTCTTT. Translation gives CASSPTGPTEAFF.

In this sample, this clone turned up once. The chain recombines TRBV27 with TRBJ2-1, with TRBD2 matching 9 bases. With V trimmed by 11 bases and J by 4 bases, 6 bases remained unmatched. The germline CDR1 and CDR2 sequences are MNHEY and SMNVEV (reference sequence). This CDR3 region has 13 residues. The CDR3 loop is CAAGTSSYNEQFF. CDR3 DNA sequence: TGTGCCGCCGGGACTAGCTCATACAATGAGCAGTTCTTC.

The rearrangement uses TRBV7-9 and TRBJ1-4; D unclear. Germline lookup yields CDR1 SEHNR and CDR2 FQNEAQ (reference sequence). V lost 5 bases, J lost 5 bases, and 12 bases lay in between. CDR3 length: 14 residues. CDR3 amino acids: CASSIGVLNEKLFF. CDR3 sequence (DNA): TGTGCCAGCAGCATCGGGGTCTTAAATGAAAAACTGTTTTTT.

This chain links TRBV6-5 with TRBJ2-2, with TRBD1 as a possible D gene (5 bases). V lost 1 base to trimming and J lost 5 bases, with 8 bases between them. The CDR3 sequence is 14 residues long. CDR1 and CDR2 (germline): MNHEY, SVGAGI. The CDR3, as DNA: TGTGCCAGCAGTTACTTCAGACAGACCGGGGAGCTGTTTTTT. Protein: CASSYFRQTGELFF.

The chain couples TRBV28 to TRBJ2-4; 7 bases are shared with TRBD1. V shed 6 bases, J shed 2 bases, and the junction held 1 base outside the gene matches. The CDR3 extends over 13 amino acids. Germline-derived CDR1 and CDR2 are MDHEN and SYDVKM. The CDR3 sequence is CASRDRSKNIQYF. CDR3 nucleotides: TGTGCCAGCAGGGACAGGTCCAAAAACATTCAGTACTTC.

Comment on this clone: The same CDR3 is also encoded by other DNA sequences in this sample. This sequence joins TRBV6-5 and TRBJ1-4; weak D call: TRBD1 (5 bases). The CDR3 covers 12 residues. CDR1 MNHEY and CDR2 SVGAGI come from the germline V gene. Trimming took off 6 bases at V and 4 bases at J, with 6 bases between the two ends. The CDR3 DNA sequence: TGTGCCAGCAGGGGGCTTAATGAAAAACTGTTTTTT. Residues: CASRGLNEKLFF.

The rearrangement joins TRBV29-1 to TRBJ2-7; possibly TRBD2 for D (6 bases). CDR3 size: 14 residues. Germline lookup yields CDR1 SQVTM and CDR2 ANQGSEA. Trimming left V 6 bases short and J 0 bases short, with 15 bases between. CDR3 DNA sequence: TGCAGCGTGAAACGGGAGTACGACTCCTACGAGCAGTACTTC. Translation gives CSVKREYDSYEQYF.

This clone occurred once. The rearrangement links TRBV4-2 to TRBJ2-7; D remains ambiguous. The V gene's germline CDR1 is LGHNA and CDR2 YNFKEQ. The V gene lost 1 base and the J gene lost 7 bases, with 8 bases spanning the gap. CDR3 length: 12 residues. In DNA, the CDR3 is TGTGCCAGCAGCCAAGTAGCTAGAGAGCAGTACTTC. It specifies CASSQVAREQYF.

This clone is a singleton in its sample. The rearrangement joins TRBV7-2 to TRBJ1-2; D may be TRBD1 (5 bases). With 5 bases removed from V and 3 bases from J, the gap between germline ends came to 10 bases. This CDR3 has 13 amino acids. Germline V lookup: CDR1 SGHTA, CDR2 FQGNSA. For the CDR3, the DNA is TGTGCCAGCAGCCCCGACAGATACTATGGCTACACCTTC. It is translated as CASSPDRYYGYTF. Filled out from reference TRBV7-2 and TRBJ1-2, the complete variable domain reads GAGVSQSPSNKVTEKGKDVELRCDPISGHTALYWYRQSLGQGLEFLIYFQGNSAPDKSGLPSDRFSAERTGGSVSTLTIQRTQQEDSAVYLCASSPDRYYGYTFGSGTRLTVV.

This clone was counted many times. CDR3 region: CASSLAGGLAGTDTQYF. CDR3 DNA sequence: TGTGCCAGCAGCTTAGCGGGGGGACTTGCGGGAACGGATACGCAGTATTTT. The J gene is TRBJ2-3, the V gene TRBV7-9; D possibly corresponds to TRBD2 (6 bases). Germline V gene data show CDR1 as SEHNR and CDR2 as FQNEAQ (reference sequence). The CDR3 has 17 residues. V was pared by 0 bases and J by 6 bases, with 19 bases between.

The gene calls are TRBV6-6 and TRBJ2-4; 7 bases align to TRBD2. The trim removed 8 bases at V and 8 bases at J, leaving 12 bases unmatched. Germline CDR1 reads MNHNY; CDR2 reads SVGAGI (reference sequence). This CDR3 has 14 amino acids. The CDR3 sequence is CASFPGEGRDIQYF. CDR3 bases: TGTGCCAGCTTCCCCGGGGAGGGCCGGGACATTCAGTACTTC.

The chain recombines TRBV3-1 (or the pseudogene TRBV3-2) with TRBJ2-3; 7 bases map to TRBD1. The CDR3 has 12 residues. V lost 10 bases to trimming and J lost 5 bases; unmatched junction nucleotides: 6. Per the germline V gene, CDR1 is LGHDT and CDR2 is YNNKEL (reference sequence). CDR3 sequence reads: CATRSGGDTQYF. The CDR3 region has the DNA TGTGCCACCCGCTCAGGGGGAGATACGCAGTATTTT.

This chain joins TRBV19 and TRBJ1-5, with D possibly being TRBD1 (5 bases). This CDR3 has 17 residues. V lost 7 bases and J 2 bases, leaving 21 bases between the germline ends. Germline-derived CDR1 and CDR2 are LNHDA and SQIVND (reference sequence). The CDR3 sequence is CASINSGKGVRNQPQHF. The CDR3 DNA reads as TGTGCCAGTATTAATTCAGGGAAGGGCGTCCGCAATCAGCCCCAGCATTTT. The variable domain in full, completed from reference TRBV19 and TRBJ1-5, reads DGGITQSPKYLFRKEGQNVTLSCEQNLNHDAMYWYRQDPGQGLRLIYYSQIVNDFQKGDIAEGYSVSREKKESFPLTVTSAQKNPTAFYLCASINSGKGVRNQPQHFGDGTRLSIL.

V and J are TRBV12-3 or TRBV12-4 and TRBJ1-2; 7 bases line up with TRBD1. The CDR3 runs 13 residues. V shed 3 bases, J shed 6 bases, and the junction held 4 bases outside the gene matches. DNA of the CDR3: TGTGCCAGCAGTTTTGAGCAGGGGGATGGCTACACCTTC. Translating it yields CASSFEQGDGYTF.

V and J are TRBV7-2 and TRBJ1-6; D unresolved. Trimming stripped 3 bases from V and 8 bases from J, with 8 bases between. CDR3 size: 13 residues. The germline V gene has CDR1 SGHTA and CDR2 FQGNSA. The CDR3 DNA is TGTGCCAGCAGCTTGCGGTGGGATTCACCCCTCCACTTT. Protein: CASSLRWDSPLHF.

The CDR3 nucleotides are TGCAGTGCTAAGAGCGGCGAGCAGTTCTTC. Translating gives CSAKSGEQFF. The rearrangement uses TRBV20-1 and TRBJ2-1, with D perhaps TRBD2 (5 bases). Germline V gene sequence: CDR1 DFQATT, CDR2 SNEGSKA (reference sequence). The V and J ends lost 4 bases and 10 bases respectively, with 8 bases between them. This CDR3 is built from 10 residues.

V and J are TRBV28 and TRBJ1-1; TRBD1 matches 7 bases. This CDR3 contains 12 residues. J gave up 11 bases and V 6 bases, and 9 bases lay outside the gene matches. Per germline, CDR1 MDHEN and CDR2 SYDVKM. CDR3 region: CASSLGPGQAFF. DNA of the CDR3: TGTGCCAGCAGCTTGGGTCCGGGACAGGCTTTCTTT.

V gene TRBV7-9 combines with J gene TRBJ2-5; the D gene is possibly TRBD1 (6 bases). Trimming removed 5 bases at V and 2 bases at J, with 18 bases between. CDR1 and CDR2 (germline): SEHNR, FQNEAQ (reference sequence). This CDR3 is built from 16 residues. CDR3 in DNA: TGTGCCAGCAGCCCCCCAGGGGCTAGTGGGCAAGAGACCCAGTACTTC. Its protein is CASSPPGASGQETQYF.

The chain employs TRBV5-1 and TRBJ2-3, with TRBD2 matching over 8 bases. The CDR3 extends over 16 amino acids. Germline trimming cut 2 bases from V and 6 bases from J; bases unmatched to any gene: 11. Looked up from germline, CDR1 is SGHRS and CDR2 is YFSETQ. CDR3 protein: CASSLAGRDRYDTQYF. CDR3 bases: TGCGCCAGCAGCTTAGCCGGGAGGGATCGGTACGATACGCAGTATTTT.

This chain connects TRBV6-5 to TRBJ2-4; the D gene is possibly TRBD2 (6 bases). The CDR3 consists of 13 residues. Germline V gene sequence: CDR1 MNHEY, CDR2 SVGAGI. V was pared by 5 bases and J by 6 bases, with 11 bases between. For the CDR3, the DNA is TGTGCCAGCAGTCCCGGGACTCCAAACATTCAGTACTTC. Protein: CASSPGTPNIQYF.

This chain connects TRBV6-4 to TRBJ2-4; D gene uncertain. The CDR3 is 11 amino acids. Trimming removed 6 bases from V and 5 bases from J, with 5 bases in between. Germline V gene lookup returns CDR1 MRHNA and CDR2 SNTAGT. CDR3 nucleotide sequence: TGTGCCAGCAGGACTCAAAACATTCAGTACTTC. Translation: CASRTQNIQYF.

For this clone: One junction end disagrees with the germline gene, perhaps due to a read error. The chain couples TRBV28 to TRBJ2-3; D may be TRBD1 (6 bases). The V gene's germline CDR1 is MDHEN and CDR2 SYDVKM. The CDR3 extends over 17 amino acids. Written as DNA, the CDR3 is TGTACCAGCAGGGGTCAGGGTGAGAAACTTAGCACAGATACGCAGTATTTT. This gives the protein CTSRGQGEKLSTDTQYF.

The CDR3 sequence is CASSAGLAAETQYF. CDR3 nucleotides: TGTGCCAGCAGCGCGGGACTAGCTGCCGAGACCCAGTACTTC. This chain connects TRBV9 to TRBJ2-5; TRBD2 agrees at 9 bases. With V trimmed by 3 bases and J by 5 bases, 5 bases remained unmatched. The germline gives CDR1 SGDLS, CDR2 YYNGEE. The CDR3 contains 14 residues.

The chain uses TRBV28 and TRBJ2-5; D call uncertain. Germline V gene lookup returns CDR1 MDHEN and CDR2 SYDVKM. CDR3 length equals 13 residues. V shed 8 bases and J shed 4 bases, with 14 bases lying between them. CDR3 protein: CASRKLSGETQYF. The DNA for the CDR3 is TGTGCCAGCCGTAAACTATCGGGAGAGACCCAGTACTTC. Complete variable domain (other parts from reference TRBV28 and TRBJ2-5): DVKVTQSSRYLVKRTGEKVFLECVQDMDHENMFWYRQDPGLGLRLIYFSYDVKMKEKGDIPEGYSVSREKKERFSLILESASTNQTSMYLCASRKLSGETQYFGPGTRLLVL.

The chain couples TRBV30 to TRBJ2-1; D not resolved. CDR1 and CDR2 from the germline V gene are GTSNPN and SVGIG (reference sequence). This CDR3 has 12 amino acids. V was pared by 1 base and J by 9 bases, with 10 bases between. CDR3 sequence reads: CAWSAQFAEQFF. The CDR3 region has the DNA TGTGCCTGGAGTGCCCAGTTCGCTGAGCAGTTCTTC.

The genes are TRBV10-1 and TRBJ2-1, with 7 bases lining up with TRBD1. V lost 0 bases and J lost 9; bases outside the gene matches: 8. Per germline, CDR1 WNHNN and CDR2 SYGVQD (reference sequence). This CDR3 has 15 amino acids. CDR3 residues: CASSESPTGFLEQFF. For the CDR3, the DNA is TGCGCCAGCAGTGAGTCCCCGACAGGGTTCCTTGAGCAGTTCTTC.

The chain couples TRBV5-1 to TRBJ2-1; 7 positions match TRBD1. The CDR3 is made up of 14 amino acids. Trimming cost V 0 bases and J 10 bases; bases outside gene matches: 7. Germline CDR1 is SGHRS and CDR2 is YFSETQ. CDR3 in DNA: TGCGCCAGCAGCTTGGGACAGGGTTCGGGAGAGCAGTTCTTC. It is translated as CASSLGQGSGEQFF.

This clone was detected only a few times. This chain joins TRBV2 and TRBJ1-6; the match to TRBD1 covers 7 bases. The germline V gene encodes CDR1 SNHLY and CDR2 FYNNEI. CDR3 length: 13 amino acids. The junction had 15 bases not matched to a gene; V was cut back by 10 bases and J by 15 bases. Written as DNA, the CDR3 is TGTGCCACAGGACAGGCAACTAAATTTGTCCTCCACTTT. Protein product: CATGQATKFVLHF.

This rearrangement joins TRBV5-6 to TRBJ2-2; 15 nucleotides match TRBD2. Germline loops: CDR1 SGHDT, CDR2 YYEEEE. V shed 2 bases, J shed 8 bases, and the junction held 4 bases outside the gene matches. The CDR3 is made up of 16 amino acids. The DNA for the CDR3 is TGTGCCAGCAGCTTCGGACTAGCGGGAGGGCCGGGGGAGCTGTTTTTT. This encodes CASSFGLAGGPGELFF.

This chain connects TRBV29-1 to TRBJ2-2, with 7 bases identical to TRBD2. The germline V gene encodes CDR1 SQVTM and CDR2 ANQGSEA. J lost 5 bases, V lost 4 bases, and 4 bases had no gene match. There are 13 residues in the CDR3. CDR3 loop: CSVGGGNTGELFF. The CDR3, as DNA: TGCAGCGTTGGGGGAGGGAATACCGGGGAGCTGTTTTTT.

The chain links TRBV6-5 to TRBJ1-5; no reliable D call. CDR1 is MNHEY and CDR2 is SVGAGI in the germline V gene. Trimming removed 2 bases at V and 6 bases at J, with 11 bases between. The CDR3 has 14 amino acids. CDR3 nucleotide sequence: TGTGCCAGCAGTTACGGCGGGGTGGGTCAGCCCCAGCATTTT. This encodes CASSYGGVGQPQHF.